The subject of this entry is one T cell receptor (beta chain). The antigen it binds to is not known. Base-call qualities are not available, and no considerably larger clone is one nucleotide away. Genomic DNA was extracted from sorted cells for sequencing of the TCRbeta CDR3 region. The immunoSEQ Assay was used to sequence the TCRbeta CDR3 regions. Not all clones reach the TCRdb copy of this immuneACCESS table, which keeps in-frame sequences only. Checked studies attribute under half of the gap to unresolved V genes and leave the rest unexplained. The table for this sample lists roughly 45,000 clones; more than 75% of them were counted only once. Together, the top ten hold 15% of the sample. The data are from a study of OX40 agonist ivuxolimab in advanced cancers. For the wider study: Ivuxolimab was an agonistic, fully human IgG2 monoclonal antibody directed against OX40 (CD134), a costimulatory receptor. Intravenous ivuxolimab was administered to patients every 2 weeks at six dose levels: 0.01, 0.1, 0.3, 1.5, 3 and 10 mg/kg. Among the roughly 52 dose-escalation patients, about 19 had hepatocellular carcinoma, roughly 15 melanoma, 9 renal cell carcinoma and 9 head and neck cancer. In the dose-escalation cohort, roughly 82% of patients were male, and the mean age was approximately 60 years with a range of roughly 20 to 80. Prior anti-PD-1, anti-PD-L1 or anti-CTLA-4 therapy was permitted, and 40% of dose-escalation patients had received checkpoint inhibitors. Partial responses occurred in three dose-escalation patients: two with cutaneous melanoma and one with hepatocellular carcinoma. Peripheral TCRbeta sequencing aimed to test whether ivuxolimab altered TCR sequence diversity and caused clonal T-cell expansion. The paper reports the monotherapy dose-escalation portion (N ≈ 50 patients) of the phase I ivuxolimab trial.

Paper-wide results and their limitations: Low levels of normalized T-cell clonal expansion were also seen in some nonresponding patients. After ivuxolimab, expanded clones were on average more numerous among CD8+ T cells than among CD4+ T cells. In the 0.1-3.0 mg/kg groups, partial responders had among the lowest normalized peripheral clonal expansion, particularly in CD8+ T cells. Which antigens the clonally expanded peripheral T cells were specific for was not determined. At doses of 0.1 to 3.0 mg/kg, clonal expansion of both CD4+ and CD8+ T cells in blood was seen between baseline and week 6.

Patients with a history of autoimmune disease or receiving systemic immunosuppression were excluded from the trial. Peripheral blood for TCR sequencing was drawn from every dose cohort at baseline, at cycle 4 day 1 and at cycle 7 day 1. The samples were drawn from a first-in-human, open-label, multicenter phase I dose-escalation trial of ivuxolimab. Adults with locally advanced or metastatic melanoma, renal cell carcinoma, hepatocellular carcinoma or head and neck squamous cell carcinoma were enrolled in the trial. CD4+ and CD8+ T cells were sorted separately from peripheral blood before TCR sequencing. The specimen was CD4+ or CD8+ T cells sorted from blood, collected in a trial of the OX40 agonist ivuxolimab. The clonotype was recovered from an adult with an advanced solid tumor such as melanoma, head and neck, liver or kidney cancer.

This receptor carries the CDR3 CASSPSQGEGKYNEQFF. The nucleotides are TGTGCCAGCAGCCCGTCTCAGGGGGAGGGAAAGTACAATGAGCAGTTCTTC. The sequence joins TRBV7-6 to TRBJ2-1; the D assignment is uncertain and may be TRBD1 or TRBD2, with 7 bases supporting each. Via the germline V gene, CDR1 is SGHVS and CDR2 FNYEAQ. The CDR3 measures 17 amino acids from cysteine to phenylalanine. CDR3 DNA only is kept here, 51 bases in frame from base 1. V was cut back by 5 bases and J by 4 bases, leaving a gap of 21 bases between them.